The clone carrying this T cell receptor beta chain has just a few counts. Its antigen is not identified. V lost 4 bases to trimming and J lost 4 bases, with 13 bases between them. CDR3 size: 14 residues. CDR1 is SGHTA and CDR2 is FQGNSA in the germline V gene. Alongside a J-beta primer mix, a sample-barcoded 5' primer served in a second PCR lasting 7 to 11 cycles. Researchers report that a template-switch adaptor with 12 random nucleotides tagged each cDNA molecule. TCRdb used MiXCR to reprocess the 5' RACE reads, holding one entry per CDR3 protein. Seen here are over a million distinct CDR3 sequences, 55% to 75% observed once, and the top ten hold over 6.5%. The record originates from a study of blood T cells in healthy people across ages. Study-wide findings and caveats: Compared with aged donors, long-lived donors showed fewer expanded clones, suggesting selection. The CMV status of each donor remained undetermined, and this could have confounded shifts in expanded clonotypes.

The sample consisted of blood. The TCR originated in a man younger than 35 in good health. The V and J genes are TRBV7-2 and TRBJ1-1; perhaps TRBD1 as D (6 bases). The CDR3 nucleotides read TGTGCCAGCAGCTACAGGGCCCCACTCACTGAAGCTTTCTTT. Its translation: CASSYRAPLTEAFF.